This entry is about one TCR beta chain. These data come from a study of sequential checkpoint blockade in melanoma. As for the study in general: First-line arms were nivolumab then ipilimumab, or the reverse, randomized 1:1. After both sequences, patients received maintenance nivolumab.

The protocol was immunoSEQ multiplex PCR, while the TCRdb copy is restricted to in-frame clones and leaves out a portion. The table lists 18,000 or so clones, under 60% of them singletons. Treatment defined: randomized to nivolumab then ipilimumab (arm A) or the reverse (arm B). The source of this sequence is a human donor with melanoma. The specimen comprised CD8+ T cells sorted from blood (inferred from file names), sampled from a patient given nivolumab and ipilimumab in sequence.

CDR3 in amino acids: CASSTVTGVGEQYF. In nucleotides, the CDR3 is TGTGCCAGTAGTACCGTGACAGGGGTGGGCGAGCAGTACTTC. The gene calls are TRBV19 and TRBJ2-7; 8 bases are shared with TRBD1. The germline gives CDR1 LNHDA, CDR2 SQIVND (reference sequence). The CDR3 spans 14 residues. V shed 4 bases and J 6 bases; nucleotides not matched to a gene: 8. Using reference TRBV19 and TRBJ2-7 for the parts outside the CDR3, the full variable domain is DGGITQSPKYLFRKEGQNVTLSCEQNLNHDAMYWYRQDPGQGLRLIYYSQIVNDFQKGDIAEGYSVSREKKESFPLTVTSAQKNPTAFYLCASSTVTGVGEQYFGPGTRLTVT.